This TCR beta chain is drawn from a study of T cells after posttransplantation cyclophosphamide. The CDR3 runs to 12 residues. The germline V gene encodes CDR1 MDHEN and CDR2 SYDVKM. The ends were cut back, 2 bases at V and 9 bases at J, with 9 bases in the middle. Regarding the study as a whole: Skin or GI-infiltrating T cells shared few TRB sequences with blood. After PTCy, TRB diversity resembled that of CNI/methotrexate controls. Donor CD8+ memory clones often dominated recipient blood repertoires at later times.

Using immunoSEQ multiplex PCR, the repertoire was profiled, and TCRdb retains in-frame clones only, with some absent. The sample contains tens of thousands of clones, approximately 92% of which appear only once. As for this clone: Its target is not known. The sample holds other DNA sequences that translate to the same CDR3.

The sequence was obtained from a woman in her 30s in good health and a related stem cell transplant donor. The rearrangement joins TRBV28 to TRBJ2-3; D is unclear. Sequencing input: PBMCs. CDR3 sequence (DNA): TGTGCCAGCAGTTTAGGTCTGAACACGCAGTATTTT. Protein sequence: CASSLGLNTQYF.